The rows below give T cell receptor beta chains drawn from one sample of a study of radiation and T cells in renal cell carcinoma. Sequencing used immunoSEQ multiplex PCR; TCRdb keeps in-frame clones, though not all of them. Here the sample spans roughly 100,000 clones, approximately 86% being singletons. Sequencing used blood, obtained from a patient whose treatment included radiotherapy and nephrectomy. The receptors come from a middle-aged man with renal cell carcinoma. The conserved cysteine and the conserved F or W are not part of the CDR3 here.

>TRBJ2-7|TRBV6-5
ASSSTRTYEQY
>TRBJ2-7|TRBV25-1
ASKADTGGYEQY
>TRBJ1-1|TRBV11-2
ASSLGQGDTEAF
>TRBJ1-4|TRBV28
ASSSFTGGALEKLF
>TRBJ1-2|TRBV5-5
ASSINQGDVYGYT
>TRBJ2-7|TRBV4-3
ASSHSDVRSYEQY
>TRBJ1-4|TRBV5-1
ASRRDGGNEKLF
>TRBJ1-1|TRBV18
ASSPSTGNMNTEAF
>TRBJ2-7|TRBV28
ASRGTGLHEQY
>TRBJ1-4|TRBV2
ASIRTGTPNEKLF
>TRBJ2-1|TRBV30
AWSVRDSGEQF
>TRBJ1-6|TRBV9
ASSGGGSSNSPLH
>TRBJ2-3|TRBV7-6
ASSLAGRQDSTDTQY
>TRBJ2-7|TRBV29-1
SVAGSSYEQY
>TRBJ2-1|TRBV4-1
ASSKAEYGPNNEQF
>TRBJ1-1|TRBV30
AWSGGAVVLGDTEAF
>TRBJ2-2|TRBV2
ASSLIRPGELF
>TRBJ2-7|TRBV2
ASSAINTPGLKQY
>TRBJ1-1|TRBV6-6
ASRRDRGWTEAF
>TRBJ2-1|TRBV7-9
ASSLGPRGNEQF
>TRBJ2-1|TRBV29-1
SGDSSSYNEQF
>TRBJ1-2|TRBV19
ASSISYRGEGYT
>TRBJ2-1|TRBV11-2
ASSLAWDNEQF
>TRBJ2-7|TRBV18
ASSPGYEQY
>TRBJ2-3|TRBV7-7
ASSLGSTDTQY
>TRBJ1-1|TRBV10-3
AIRREPNTEAF
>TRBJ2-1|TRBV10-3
AISESGLAGGNNEQF
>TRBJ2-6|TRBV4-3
ASSQDPEASGANVLT
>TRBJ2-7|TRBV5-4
ASSSRGGLDRWTYEQY
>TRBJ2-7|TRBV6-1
ASSDGGVGYEQY
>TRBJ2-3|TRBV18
ASSPSRDWDTDTQY
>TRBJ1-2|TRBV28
ASTTGPGYT
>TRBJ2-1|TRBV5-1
ASRQGLAEYNEQF
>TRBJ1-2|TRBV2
ASRERDGYT
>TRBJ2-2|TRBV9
ASSVSGQGAHTGELF
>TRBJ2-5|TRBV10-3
AISDSGGGGETQY
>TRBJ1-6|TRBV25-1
ASSGRTDYNSPLH
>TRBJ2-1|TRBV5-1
ASSLAGQYYNEQF
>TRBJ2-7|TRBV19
ASLTGDRDEQY
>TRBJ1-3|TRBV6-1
ASGPRDSGNTIY
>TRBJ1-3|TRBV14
ASRPGQSIGNTIY
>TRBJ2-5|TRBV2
ASTGQRETQY
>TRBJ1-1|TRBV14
ASSPTRRERGAF
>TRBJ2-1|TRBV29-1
SVGDRGIGYNEQF
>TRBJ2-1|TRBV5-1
ASSLRLADNNEQF
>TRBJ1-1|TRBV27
ASSLYRNTEAF
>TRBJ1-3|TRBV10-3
AIRDITSGNTIY
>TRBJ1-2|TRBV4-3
ASSQERDGIYGYT
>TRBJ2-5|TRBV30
AWSARRTQETQY
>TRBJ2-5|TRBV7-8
ASSKTRTGGFRLETQY
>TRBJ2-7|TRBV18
ASSPSGTENYEQY
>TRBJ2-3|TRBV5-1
ASSLPRTGYSTDTQY
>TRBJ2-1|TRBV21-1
ASRDTPRGFHEQF
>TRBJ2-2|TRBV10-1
ASSESMRQGRTGELF